The rows below give T cell receptor beta chains drawn from one sample of a study of T-cell memory formation after mild COVID-19. MiXCR was run by TCRdb on the 5' RACE reads, yielding one entry per CDR3 protein. The sample has about 290,000 distinct CDR3 sequences, more than 15% seen once; the top ten hold 20% to 25%. Source material: PBMCs or a T cell subset sorted from them (not recorded which). These receptor sequences come from a man between 18 and 29 years old who had mild COVID-19 (a few samples of this study predate the infection). Cell type and time point are not known. CDR3s include the opening cysteine and the closing phenylalanine or tryptophan. D genes are given only for firm matches. A clone size is listed for some rows: how often the clone was seen (once, few, many), or a class if it is expanded.

few	TRBV4-1	TRBJ1-2	.	CASSQEGPGYGYTF	TGCGCCAGCAGCCAAGAAGGTCCAGGCTATGGCTACACCTTC
many	TRBV5-1	TRBJ2-3	.	CASSGVEELTQYF	TGCGCCAGCAGTGGGGTAGAAGAGCTTACGCAGTATTTT
few	TRBV7-6	TRBJ1-1	.	CASQGHQNTEAFF	TGTGCCAGTCAGGGACACCAGAACACTGAAGCTTTCTTT
.	TRBV30	TRBJ2-3	TRBD1	CACDRETDTQYF	TGTGCCTGCGACAGGGAGACAGATACGCAGTATTTT
once	TRBV29-1	TRBJ2-5	TRBD1	CSVERTGQETQYF	TGCAGCGTTGAACGGACAGGGCAAGAGACCCAGTACTTC
few	TRBV30	TRBJ1-1	.	CASGGRVNTEAFF	TGTGCCTCCGGGGGCAGGGTGAACACTGAAGCTTTCTTT
.	TRBV12-3/TRBV12-4	TRBJ1-5	.	CASSVMLGNQPQHF	TGTGCCAGCAGTGTGATGTTGGGCAATCAGCCCCAGCATTTT
.	TRBV6-5	TRBJ2-3	.	CASRHLAGDTQYF	TGTGCCAGCAGACACTTGGCGGGGGATACGCAGTATTTT
.	TRBV12-3/TRBV12-4	TRBJ1-5	TRBD1	CASSDQTGTFNGNQPQHF	TGTGCCAGCAGTGACCAGACAGGGACGTTTAACGGCAATCAGCCCCAGCATTTT
.	TRBV20-1	TRBJ1-1	.	CSARSDTEAFF	TGCAGTGCTAGATCGGACACTGAAGCTTTCTTT
.	TRBV6-2/TRBV6-3	TRBJ1-5	.	CASRPSAGPQHF	TGTGCCAGCAGGCCCTCAGCGGGGCCCCAGCATTTT
few	TRBV12-3/TRBV12-4	TRBJ1-1	.	CASSPRSRDTEAFF	TGTGCCAGCAGTCCTCGTTCGCGGGACACTGAAGCTTTCTTT
.	TRBV7-2	TRBJ2-2	.	CASSLVIRRVNTGELFF	TGTGCCAGCAGCTTAGTAATCCGCAGGGTGAACACCGGGGAGCTGTTTTTT
few	TRBV6-5	TRBJ1-2	TRBD1	CASRTDRATYGYTF	TGTGCCAGCAGAACAGACAGGGCTACCTATGGCTACACCTTC